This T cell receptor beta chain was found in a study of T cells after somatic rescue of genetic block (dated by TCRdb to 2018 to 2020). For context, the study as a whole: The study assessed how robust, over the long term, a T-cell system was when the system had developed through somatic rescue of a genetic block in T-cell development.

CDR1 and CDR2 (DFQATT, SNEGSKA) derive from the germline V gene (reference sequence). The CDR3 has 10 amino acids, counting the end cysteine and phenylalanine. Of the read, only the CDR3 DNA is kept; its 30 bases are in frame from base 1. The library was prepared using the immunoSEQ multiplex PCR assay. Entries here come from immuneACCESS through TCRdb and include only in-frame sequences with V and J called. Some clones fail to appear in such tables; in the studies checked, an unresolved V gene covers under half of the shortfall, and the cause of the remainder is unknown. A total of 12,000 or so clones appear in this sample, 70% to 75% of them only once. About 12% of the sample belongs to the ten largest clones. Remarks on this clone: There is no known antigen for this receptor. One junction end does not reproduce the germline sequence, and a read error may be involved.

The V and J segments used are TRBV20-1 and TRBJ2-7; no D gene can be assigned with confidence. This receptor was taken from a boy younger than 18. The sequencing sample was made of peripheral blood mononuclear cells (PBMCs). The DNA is TGCAGTGCTAGAGACTGGACGGACCTTTTC. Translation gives CSARDWTDLF.